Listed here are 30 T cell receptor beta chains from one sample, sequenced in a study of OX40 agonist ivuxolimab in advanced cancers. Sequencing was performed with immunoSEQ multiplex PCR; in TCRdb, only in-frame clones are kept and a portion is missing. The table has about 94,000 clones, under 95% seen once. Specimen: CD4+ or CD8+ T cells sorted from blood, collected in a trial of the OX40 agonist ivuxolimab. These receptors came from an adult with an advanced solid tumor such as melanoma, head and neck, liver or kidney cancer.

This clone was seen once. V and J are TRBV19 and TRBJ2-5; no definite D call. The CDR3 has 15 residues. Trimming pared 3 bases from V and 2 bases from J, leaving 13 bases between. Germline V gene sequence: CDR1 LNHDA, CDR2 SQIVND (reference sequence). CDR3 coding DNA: TGTGCCAGTAGTATTCTCGGCAGTGCACAAGAGACCCAGTACTTC. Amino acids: CASSILGSAQETQYF.

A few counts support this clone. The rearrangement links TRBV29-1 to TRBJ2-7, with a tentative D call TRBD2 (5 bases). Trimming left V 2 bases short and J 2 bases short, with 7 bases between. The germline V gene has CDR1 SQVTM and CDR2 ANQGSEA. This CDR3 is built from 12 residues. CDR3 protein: CSVEIGTYEQYF. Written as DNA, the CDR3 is TGCAGCGTTGAAATCGGGACCTACGAGCAGTACTTC.

The CDR3 spells CASSRDPFAGSYNEQFF. The CDR3 DNA is TGTGCCAGCAGCCGAGACCCCTTTGCGGGCTCCTACAATGAGCAGTTCTTC. The chain employs TRBV28 and TRBJ2-1; possibly TRBD2 for D (5 bases). Germline V lookup: CDR1 MDHEN, CDR2 SYDVKM. V was cut by 6 bases and J by 0 bases, with 18 bases left in between. The CDR3 has 17 amino acids.

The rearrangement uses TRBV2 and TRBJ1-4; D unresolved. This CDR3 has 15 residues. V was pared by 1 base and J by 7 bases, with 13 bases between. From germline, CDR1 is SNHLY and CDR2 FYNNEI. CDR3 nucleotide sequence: TGTGCCAGCAGTGAAGATCTTTGGGTTGGTGAAAAACTGTTTTTT. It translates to CASSEDLWVGEKLFF.

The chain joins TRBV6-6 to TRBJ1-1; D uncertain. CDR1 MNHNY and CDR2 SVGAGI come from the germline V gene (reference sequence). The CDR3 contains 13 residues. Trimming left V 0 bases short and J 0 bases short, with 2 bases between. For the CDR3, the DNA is TGTGCCAGCAGTTACTCGTTGAACACTGAAGCTTTCTTT. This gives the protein CASSYSLNTEAFF.

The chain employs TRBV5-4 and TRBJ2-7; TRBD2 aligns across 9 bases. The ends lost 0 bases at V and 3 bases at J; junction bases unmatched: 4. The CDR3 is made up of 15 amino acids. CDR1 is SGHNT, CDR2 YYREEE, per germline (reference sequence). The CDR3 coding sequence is TGTGCCAGCAGCTTGGGCGGGGGGGTAAACTACGAGCAGTACTTC. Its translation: CASSLGGGVNYEQYF. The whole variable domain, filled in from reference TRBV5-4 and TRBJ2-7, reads ETGVTQSPTHLIKTRGQQVTLRCSSQSGHNTVSWYQQALGQGPQFIFQYYREEENGRGNFPPRFSGLQFPNYSSELNVNALELDDSALYLCASSLGGGVNYEQYFGPGTRLTVT.

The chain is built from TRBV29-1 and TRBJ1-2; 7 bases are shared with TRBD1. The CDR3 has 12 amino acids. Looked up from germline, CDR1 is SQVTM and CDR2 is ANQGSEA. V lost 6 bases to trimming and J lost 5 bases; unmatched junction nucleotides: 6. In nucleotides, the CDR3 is TGCAGCGTCGTGGGGACAGAATATGGCTACACCTTC. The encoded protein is CSVVGTEYGYTF.

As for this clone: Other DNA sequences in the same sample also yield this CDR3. For the CDR3, the DNA is TGTGCCAGCAGCTTGGGCACGAACACTGAAGCTTTCTTT. Its protein is CASSLGTNTEAFF. This sequence joins TRBV11-3 and TRBJ1-1, with D unclear. The CDR3 extends over 13 amino acids. V was pared by 3 bases and J by 1 base, with 6 bases between. Germline lookup yields CDR1 SGHNT and CDR2 YENEEA.

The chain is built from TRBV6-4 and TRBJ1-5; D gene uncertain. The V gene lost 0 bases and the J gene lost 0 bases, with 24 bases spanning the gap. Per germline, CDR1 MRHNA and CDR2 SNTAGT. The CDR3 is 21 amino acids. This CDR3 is CASSDSTVLSAALCSNQPQHF. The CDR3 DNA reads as TGTGCCAGCAGTGACTCCACAGTGCTATCGGCGGCACTGTGTAGCAATCAGCCCCAGCATTTT.

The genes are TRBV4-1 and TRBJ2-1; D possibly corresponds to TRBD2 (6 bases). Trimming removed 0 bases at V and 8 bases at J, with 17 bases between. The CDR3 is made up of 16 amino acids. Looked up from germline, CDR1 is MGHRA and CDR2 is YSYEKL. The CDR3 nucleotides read TGCGCCAGCAGCCAAGATCTAGAGGAACTAGCTTATGAGCAGTTCTTC. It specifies CASSQDLEELAYEQFF.

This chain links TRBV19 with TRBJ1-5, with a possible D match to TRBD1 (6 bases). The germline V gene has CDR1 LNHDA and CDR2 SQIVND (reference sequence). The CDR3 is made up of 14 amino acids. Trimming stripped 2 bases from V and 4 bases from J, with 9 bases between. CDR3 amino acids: CASSILDRNQPQHF. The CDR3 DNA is TGTGCCAGTAGTATACTGGACAGAAATCAGCCCCAGCATTTT. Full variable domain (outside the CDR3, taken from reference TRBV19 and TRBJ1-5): DGGITQSPKYLFRKEGQNVTLSCEQNLNHDAMYWYRQDPGQGLRLIYYSQIVNDFQKGDIAEGYSVSREKKESFPLTVTSAQKNPTAFYLCASSILDRNQPQHFGDGTRLSIL.

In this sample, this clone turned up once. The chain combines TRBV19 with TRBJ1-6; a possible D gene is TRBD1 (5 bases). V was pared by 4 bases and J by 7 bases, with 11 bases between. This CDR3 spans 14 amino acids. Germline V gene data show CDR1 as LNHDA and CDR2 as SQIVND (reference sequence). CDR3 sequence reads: CASSTTGANSPLHF. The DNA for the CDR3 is TGTGCCAGTAGTACTACCGGGGCCAATTCACCCCTCCACTTT.

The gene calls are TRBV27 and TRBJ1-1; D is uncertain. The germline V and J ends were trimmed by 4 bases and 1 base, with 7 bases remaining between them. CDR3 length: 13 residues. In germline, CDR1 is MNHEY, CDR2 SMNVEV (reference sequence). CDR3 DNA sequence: TGTGCCAGCAGTTCCGGCAAGAACACTGAAGCTTTCTTT. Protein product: CASSSGKNTEAFF.

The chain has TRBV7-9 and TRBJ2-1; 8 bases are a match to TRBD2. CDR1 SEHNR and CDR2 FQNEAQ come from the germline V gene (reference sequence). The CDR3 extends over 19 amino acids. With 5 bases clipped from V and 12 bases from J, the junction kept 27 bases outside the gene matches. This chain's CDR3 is CASSHPNIATSSLGGGQFF. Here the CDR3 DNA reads TGTGCCAGCAGCCATCCAAACATCGCGACTAGCTCCCTCGGGGGGGGGCAGTTCTTC. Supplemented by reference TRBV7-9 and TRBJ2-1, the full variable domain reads DTGVSQNPRHKITKRGQNVTFRCDPISEHNRLYWYRQTLGQGPEFLTYFQNEAQLEKSRLLSDRFSAERPKGSFSTLEIQRTEQGDSAMYLCASSHPNIATSSLGGGQFFGPGTRLTVL.

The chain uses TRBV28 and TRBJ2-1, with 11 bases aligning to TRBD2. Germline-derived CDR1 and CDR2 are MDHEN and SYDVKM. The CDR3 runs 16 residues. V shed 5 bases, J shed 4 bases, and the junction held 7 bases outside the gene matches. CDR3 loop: CASSPTGTSGYNEQFF. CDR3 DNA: TGTGCCAGCAGTCCCACCGGGACTAGCGGTTACAATGAGCAGTTCTTC.

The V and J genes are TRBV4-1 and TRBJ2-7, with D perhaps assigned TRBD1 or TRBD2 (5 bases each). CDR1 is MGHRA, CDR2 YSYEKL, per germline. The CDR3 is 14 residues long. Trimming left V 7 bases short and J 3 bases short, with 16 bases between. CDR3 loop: CASTPGPGIYEQYF. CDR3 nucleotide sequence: TGCGCCAGCACCCCGGGACCGGGTATCTACGAGCAGTACTTC.

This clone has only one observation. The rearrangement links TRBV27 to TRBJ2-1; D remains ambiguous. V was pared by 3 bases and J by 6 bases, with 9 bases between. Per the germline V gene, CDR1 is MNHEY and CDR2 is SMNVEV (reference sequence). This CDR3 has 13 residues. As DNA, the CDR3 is TGTGCCAGCAGTTTTTCCATACTCAATGAGCAGTTCTTC. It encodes CASSFSILNEQFF.

The CDR3 bases are TGTGCCACCCAAATAAACGGCGTCTACGAGCAGTACTTC. Translating gives CATQINGVYEQYF. The chain uses TRBV27 and TRBJ2-7, with D unresolved. V was pared by 10 bases and J by 3 bases, with 16 bases between. This CDR3 region has 13 residues. Germline CDR1 is MNHEY and CDR2 is SMNVEV (reference sequence).

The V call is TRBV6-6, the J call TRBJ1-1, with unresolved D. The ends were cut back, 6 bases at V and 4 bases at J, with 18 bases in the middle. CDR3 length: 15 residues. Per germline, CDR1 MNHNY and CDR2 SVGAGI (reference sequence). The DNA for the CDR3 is TGTGCCAGCAGCCCCCTCAGAAGGGCGGGCACTGAAGCTTTCTTT. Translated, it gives CASSPLRRAGTEAFF.

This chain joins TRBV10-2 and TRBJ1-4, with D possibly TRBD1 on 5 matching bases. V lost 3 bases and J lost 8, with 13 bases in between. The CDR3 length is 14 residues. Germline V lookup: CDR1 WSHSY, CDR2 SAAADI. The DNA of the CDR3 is TGCGCCAGCAGTGAATTAAGGACAATCGAAAAACTGTTTTTT. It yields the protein CASSELRTIEKLFF.

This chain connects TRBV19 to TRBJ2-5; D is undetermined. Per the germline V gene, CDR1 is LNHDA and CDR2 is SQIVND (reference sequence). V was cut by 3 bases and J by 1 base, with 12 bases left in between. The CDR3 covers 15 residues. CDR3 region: CASSIWGLGQETQYF. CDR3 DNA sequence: TGTGCCAGTAGTATTTGGGGTTTGGGCCAAGAGACCCAGTACTTC.

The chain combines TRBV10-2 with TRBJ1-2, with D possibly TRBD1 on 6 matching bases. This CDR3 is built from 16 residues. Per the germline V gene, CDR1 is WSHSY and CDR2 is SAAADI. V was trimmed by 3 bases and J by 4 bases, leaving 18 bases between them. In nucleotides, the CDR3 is TGCGCCAGCAGTGAAACAGGACAGTTATTTGTCTATGGCTACACCTTC. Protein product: CASSETGQLFVYGYTF.

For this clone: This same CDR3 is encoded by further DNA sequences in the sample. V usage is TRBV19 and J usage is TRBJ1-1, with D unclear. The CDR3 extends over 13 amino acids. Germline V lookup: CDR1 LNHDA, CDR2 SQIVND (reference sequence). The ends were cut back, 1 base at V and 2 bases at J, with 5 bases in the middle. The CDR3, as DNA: TGTGCCAGTAGTATAGGAGTCAACACTGAAGCTTTCTTT. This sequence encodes CASSIGVNTEAFF.

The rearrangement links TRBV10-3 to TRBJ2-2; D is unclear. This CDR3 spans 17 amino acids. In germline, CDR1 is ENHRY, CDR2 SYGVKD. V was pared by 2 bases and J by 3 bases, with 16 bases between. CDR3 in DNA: TGTGCCATCAGTGAGCCGACCGTGGCGACGTACACCGGGGAGCTGTTTTTT. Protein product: CAISEPTVATYTGELFF.

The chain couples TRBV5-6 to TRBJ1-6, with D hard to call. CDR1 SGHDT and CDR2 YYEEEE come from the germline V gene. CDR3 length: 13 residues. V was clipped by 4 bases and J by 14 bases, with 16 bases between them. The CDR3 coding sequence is TGTGCCAGCAGCCTGGTTGAAGACTGGGCCCTCCACTTT. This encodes CASSLVEDWALHF.

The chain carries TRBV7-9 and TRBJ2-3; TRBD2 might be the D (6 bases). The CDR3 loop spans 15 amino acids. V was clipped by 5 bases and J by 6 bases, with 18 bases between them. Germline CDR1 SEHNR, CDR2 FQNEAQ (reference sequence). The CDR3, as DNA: TGTGCCAGCAGCCCCAGAGCTGGAGGGCCCGATACGCAGTATTTT. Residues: CASSPRAGGPDTQYF.

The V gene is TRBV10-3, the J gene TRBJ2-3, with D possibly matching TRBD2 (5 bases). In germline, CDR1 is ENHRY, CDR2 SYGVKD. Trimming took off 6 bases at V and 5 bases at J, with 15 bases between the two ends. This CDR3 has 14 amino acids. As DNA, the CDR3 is TGTGCCATCAGAGTGCGGACTTCTGGAGATACGCAGTATTTT. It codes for CAIRVRTSGDTQYF.

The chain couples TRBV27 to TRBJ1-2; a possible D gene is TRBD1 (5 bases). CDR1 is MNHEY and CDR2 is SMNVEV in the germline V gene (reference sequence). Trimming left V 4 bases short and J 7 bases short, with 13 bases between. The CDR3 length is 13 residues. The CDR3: CASSSLGGSGYTF. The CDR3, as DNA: TGTGCCAGCAGTTCCTTGGGGGGTAGTGGCTACACCTTC.

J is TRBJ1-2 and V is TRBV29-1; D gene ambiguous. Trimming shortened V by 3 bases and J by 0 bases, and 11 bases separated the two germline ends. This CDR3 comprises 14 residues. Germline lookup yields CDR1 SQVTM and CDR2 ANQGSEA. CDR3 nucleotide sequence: TGCAGCGTTGATAAGGGCCTGGCTAACTATGGCTACACCTTC. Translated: CSVDKGLANYGYTF.

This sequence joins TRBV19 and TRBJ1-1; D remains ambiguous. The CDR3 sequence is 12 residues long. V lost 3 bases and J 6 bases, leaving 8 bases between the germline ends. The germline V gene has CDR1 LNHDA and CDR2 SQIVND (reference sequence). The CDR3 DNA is TGTGCCAGTAGTATTGGGGTCGCTGAAGCTTTCTTT. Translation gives CASSIGVAEAFF. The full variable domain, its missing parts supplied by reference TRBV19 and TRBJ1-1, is DGGITQSPKYLFRKEGQNVTLSCEQNLNHDAMYWYRQDPGQGLRLIYYSQIVNDFQKGDIAEGYSVSREKKESFPLTVTSAQKNPTAFYLCASSIGVAEAFFGQGTRLTVV.